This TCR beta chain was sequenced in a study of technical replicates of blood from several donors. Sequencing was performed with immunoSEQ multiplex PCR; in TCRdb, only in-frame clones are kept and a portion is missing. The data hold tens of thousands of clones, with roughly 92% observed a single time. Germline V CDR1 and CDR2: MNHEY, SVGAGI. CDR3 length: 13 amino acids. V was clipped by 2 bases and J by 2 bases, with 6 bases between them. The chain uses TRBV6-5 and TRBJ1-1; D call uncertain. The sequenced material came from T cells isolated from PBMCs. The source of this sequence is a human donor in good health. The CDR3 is CASSYGENTEAFF. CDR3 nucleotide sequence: TGTGCCAGCAGTTACGGAGAAAACACTGAAGCTTTCTTT.